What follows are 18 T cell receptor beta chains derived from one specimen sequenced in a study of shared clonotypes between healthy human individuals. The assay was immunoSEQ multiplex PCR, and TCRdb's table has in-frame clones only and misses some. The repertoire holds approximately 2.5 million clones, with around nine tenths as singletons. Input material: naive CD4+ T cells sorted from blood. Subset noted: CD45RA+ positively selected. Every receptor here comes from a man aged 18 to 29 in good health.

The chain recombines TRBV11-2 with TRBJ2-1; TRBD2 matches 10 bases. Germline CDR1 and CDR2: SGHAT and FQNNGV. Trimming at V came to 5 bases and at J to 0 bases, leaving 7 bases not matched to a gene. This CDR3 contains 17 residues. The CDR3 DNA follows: TGTGCCAGCAGCGGAGGGGCTAGCGGGAGCTCCTACAATGAGCAGTTCTTC. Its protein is CASSGGASGSSYNEQFF.

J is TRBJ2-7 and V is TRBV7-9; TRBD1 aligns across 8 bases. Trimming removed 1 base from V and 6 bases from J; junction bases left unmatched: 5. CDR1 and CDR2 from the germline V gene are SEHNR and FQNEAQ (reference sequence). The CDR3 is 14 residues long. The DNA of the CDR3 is TGTGCCAGCAGCTTAGAGGGACAGGAGGCCGAGCAGTACTTC. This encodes CASSLEGQEAEQYF.

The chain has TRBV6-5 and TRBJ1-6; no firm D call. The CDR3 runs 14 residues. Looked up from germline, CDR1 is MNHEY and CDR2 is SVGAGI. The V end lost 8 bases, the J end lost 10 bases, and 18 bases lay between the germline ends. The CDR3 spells CASQTGRLRSPLHF. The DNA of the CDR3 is TGTGCCAGCCAAACGGGCAGGTTGAGGTCACCCCTCCACTTT.

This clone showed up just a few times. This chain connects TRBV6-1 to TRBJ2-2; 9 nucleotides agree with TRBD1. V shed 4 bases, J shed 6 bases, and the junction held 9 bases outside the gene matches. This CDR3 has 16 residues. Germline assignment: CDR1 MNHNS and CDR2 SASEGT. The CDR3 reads CASSGPGQGAAGELFF. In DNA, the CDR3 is TGTGCCAGCAGTGGACCGGGACAGGGCGCGGCCGGGGAGCTGTTTTTT.

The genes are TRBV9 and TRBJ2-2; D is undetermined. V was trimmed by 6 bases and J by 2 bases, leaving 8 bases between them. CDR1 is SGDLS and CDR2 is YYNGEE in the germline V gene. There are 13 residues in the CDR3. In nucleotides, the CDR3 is TGTGCCAGCAAACGCGGCAACACCGGGGAGCTGTTTTTT. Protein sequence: CASKRGNTGELFF.

CDR3 coding DNA: TGTGCCAGTAGTATACTGGGACAGGGGCTCGACTATGGCTACACCTTC. Encoded protein: CASSILGQGLDYGYTF. The chain is built from TRBV19 and TRBJ1-2, with 10 bases that match TRBD1. Trimming took 2 bases from V and 3 from J; bases not matched to a gene: 6. CDR1 and CDR2 (germline): LNHDA, SQIVND (reference sequence). This CDR3 is built from 16 residues. Full variable domain (missing parts from reference TRBV19 and TRBJ1-2): DGGITQSPKYLFRKEGQNVTLSCEQNLNHDAMYWYRQDPGQGLRLIYYSQIVNDFQKGDIAEGYSVSREKKESFPLTVTSAQKNPTAFYLCASSILGQGLDYGYTFGSGTRLTVV.

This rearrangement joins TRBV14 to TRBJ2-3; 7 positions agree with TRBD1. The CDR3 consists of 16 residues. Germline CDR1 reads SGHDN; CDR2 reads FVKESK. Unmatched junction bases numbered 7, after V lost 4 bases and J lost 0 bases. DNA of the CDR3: TGTGCCAGCAGCCGGAAGGGGGCAGCTAGCACAGATACGCAGTATTTT. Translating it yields CASSRKGAASTDTQYF.

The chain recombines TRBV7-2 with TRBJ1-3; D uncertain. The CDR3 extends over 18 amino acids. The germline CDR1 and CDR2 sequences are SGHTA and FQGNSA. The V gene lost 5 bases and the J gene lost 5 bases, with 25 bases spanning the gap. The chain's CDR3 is CASSQSPDGIRIRNTIYF. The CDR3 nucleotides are TGTGCCAGCAGCCAAAGTCCCGACGGGATTCGGATAAGAAACACCATATATTTT.

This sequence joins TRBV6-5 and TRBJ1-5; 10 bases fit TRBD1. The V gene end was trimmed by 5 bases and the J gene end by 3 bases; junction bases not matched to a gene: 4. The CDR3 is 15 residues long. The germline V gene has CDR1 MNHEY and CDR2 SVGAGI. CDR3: CASSAGTGDNQPQHF. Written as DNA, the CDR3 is TGTGCCAGCAGTGCCGGGACAGGGGACAATCAGCCCCAGCATTTT.

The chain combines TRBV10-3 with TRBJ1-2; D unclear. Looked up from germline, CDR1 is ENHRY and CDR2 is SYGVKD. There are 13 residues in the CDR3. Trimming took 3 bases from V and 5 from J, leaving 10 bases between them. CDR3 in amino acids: CAISDEGRYGYTF. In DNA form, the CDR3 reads TGTGCCATCAGTGACGAAGGCCGATATGGCTACACCTTC.

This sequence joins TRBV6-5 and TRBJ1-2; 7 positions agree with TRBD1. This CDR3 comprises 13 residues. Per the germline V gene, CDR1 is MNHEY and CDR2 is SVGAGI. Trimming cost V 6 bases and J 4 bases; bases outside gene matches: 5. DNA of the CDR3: TGTGCCAGCAGGTCAACAGGGGTCTATGGCTACACCTTC. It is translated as CASRSTGVYGYTF.

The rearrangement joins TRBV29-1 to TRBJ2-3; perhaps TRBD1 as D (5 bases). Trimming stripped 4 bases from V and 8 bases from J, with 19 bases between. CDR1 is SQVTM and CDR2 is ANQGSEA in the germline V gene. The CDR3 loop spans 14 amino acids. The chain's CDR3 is CSVAQGKAEGTQYF. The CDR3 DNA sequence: TGCAGCGTTGCTCAGGGCAAGGCTGAAGGTACGCAGTATTTT.

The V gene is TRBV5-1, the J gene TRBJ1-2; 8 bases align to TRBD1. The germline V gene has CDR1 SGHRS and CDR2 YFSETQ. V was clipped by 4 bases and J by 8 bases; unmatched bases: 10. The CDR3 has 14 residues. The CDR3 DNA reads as TGCGCCAGCAGCCCCGACAGGGGAGGGCGAGGCTACACCTTC. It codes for CASSPDRGGRGYTF.

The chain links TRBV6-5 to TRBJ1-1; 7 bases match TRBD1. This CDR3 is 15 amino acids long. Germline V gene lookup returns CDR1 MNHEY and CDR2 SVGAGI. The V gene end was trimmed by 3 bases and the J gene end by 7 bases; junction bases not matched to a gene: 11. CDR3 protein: CASSYMGQRGHEAFF. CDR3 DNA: TGTGCCAGCAGTTATATGGGACAGCGTGGACATGAAGCTTTCTTT.

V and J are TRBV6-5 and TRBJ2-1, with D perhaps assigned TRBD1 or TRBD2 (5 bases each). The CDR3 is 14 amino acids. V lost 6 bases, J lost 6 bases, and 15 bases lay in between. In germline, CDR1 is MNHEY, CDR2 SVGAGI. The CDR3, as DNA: TGTGCCAGCAGACCGGGACCCGGCCCCAATGAGCAGTTCTTC. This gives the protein CASRPGPGPNEQFF.

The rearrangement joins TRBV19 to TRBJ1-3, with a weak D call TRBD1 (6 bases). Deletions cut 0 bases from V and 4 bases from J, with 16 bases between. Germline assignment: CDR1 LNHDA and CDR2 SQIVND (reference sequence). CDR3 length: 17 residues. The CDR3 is CASSIDPGRTAGNTIYF. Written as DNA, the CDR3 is TGTGCCAGTAGTATAGACCCAGGGCGGACAGCCGGAAACACCATATATTTT.

CDR3 coding DNA: TGTGCCAGTAGTAGCACAGGGTCCACGTCCTACGAGCAGTACTTC. Translation gives CASSSTGSTSYEQYF. The chain combines TRBV19 with TRBJ2-7; possibly TRBD1 for D (6 bases). There are 15 residues in the CDR3. V was clipped by 4 bases and J by 1 base, with 14 bases between them. Looked up from germline, CDR1 is LNHDA and CDR2 is SQIVND (reference sequence). Together with reference TRBV19 and TRBJ2-7, the CDR3 gives the full variable domain: DGGITQSPKYLFRKEGQNVTLSCEQNLNHDAMYWYRQDPGQGLRLIYYSQIVNDFQKGDIAEGYSVSREKKESFPLTVTSAQKNPTAFYLCASSSTGSTSYEQYFGPGTRLTVT.

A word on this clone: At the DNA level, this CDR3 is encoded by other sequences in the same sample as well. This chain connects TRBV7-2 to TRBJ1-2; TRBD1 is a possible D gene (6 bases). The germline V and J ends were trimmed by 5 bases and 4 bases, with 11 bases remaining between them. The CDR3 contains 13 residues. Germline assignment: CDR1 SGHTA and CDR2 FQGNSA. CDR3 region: CASSPRGSYGYTF. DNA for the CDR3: TGTGCCAGCAGCCCCAGGGGAAGCTATGGCTACACCTTC.